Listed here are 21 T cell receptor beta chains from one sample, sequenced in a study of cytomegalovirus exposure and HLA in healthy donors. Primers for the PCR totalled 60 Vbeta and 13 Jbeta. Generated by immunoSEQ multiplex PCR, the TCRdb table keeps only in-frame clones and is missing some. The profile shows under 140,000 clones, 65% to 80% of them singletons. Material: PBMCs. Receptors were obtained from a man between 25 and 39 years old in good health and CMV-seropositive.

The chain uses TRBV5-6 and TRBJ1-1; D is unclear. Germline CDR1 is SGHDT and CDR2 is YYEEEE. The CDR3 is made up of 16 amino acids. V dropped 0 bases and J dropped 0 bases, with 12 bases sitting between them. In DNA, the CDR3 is TGTGCCAGCAGCTTGGCCCCACGGGTTATGAACACTGAAGCTTTCTTT. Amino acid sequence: CASSLAPRVMNTEAFF. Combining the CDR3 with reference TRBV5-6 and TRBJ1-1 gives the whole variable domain DAGVTQSPTHLIKTRGQQVTLRCSPKSGHDTVSWYQQALGQGPQFIFQYYEEEERQRGNFPDRFSGHQFPNYSSELNVNALLLGDSALYLCASSLAPRVMNTEAFFGQGTRLTVV.

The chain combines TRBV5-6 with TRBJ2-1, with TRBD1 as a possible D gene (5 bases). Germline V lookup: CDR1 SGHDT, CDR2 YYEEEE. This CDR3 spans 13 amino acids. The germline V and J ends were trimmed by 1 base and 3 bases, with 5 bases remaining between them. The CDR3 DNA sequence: TGTGCCAGCAGCTTGACAGGCTACAATGAGCAGTTCTTC. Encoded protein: CASSLTGYNEQFF.

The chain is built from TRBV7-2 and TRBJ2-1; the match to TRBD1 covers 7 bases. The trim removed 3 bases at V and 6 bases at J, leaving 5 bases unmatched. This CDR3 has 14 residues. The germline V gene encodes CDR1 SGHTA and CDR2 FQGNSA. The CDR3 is CASSLSYRGNEQFF. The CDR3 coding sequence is TGTGCCAGCAGCTTGTCCTACAGGGGCAATGAGCAGTTCTTC.

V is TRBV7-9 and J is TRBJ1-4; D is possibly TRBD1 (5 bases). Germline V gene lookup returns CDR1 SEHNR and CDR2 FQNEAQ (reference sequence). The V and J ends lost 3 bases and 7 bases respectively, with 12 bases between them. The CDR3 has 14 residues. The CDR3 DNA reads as TGTGCCAGCAGCTTGGGGACTGGGTTTGAAAAACTGTTTTTT. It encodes CASSLGTGFEKLFF.

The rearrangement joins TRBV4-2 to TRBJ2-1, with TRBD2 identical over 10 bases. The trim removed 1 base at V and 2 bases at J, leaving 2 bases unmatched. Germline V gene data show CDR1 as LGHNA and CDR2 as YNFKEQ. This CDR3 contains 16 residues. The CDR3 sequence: CASSQGAGGTYNEQFF. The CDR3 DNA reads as TGTGCCAGCAGCCAAGGAGCGGGGGGGACCTACAATGAGCAGTTCTTC.

The CDR3 reads CASSYVGGARADTQYF. The CDR3 region has the DNA TGTGCCAGCAGTTACGTGGGGGGGGCCAGAGCAGATACGCAGTATTTT. The rearrangement uses TRBV6-5 and TRBJ2-3; D possibly corresponds to TRBD2 (7 bases). Germline-derived CDR1 and CDR2 are MNHEY and SVGAGI. The V end lost 2 bases, the J end lost 4 bases, and 16 bases lay between the germline ends. This CDR3 comprises 16 residues.

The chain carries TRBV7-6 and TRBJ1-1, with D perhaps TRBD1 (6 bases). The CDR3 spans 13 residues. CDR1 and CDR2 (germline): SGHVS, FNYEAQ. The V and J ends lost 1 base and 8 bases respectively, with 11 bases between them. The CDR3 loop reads CASSLGSGTEAFF. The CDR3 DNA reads TGTGCCAGCAGCTTAGGTTCCGGGACAGAAGCTTTCTTT.

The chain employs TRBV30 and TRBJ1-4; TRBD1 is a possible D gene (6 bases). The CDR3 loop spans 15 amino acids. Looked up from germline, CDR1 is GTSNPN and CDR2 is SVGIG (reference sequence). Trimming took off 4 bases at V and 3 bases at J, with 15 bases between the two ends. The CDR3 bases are TGTGCCTGGATGGGGGCGGACATGGCTAATGAAAAACTGTTTTTT. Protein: CAWMGADMANEKLFF.

The CDR3 is CASSHQDRVNTEAFF. In nucleotides, the CDR3 is TGCGCCAGCAGTCACCAGGACAGGGTGAACACTGAAGCTTTCTTT. The chain recombines TRBV23-1 with TRBJ1-1, with 8 bases identical to TRBD1. TRBV23-1 is noted as an ORF with a role that remains uncertain. V was clipped by 3 bases and J by 0 bases; unmatched bases: 3. This CDR3 comprises 15 residues.

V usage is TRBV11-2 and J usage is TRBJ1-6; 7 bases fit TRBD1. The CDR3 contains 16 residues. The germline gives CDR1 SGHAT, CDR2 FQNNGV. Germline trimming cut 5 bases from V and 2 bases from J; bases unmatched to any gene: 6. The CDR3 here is CASSPTRGTYNSPLHF. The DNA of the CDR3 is TGTGCCAGCAGCCCCACCAGGGGGACCTATAATTCACCCCTCCACTTT.

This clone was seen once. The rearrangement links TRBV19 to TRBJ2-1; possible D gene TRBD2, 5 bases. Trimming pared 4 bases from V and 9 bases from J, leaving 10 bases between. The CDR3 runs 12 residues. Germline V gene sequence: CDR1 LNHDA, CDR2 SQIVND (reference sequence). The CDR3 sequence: CASSTAGGEQFF. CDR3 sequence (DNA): TGTGCCAGTAGTACCGCGGGTGGTGAGCAGTTCTTC.

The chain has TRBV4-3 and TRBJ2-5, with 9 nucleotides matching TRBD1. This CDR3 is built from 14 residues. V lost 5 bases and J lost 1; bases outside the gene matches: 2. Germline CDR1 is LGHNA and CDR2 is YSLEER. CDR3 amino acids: CASSTTGGQETQYF. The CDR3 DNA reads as TGCGCCAGCAGCACGACAGGGGGCCAAGAGACCCAGTACTTC.

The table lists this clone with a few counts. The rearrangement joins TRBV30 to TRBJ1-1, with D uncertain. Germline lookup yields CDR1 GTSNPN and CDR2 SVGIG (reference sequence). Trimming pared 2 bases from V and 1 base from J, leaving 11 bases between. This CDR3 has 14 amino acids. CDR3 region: CAWSSLRGNTEAFF. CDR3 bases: TGTGCCTGGAGTTCATTGCGGGGGAACACTGAAGCTTTCTTT.

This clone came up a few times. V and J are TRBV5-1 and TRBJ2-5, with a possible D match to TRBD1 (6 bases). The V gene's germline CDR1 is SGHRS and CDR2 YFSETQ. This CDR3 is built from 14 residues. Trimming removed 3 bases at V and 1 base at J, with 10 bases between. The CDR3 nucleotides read TGCGCCAGCAGCTGGGGGACAACCCAAGAGACCCAGTACTTC. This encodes CASSWGTTQETQYF.

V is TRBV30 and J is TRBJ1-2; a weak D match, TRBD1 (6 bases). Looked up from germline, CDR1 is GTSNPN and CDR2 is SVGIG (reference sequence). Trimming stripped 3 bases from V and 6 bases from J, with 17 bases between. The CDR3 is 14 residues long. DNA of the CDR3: TGTGCCTGGAGCCCTACAGGGTATGGGGATGGCTACACCTTC. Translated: CAWSPTGYGDGYTF.

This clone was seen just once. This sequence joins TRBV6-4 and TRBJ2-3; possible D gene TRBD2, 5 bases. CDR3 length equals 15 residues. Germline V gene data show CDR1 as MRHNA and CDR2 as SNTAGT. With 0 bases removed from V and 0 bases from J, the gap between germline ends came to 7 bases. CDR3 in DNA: TGTGCCAGCAGTGACTCACCGGGGAGCACAGATACGCAGTATTTT. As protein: CASSDSPGSTDTQYF.

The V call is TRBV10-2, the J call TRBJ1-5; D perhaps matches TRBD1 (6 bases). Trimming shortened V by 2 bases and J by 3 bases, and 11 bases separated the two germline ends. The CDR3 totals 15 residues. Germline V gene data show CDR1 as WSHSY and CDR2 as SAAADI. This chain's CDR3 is CASSERQGPNQPQHF. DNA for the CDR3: TGCGCCAGCAGTGAGAGGCAGGGGCCCAATCAGCCCCAGCATTTT.

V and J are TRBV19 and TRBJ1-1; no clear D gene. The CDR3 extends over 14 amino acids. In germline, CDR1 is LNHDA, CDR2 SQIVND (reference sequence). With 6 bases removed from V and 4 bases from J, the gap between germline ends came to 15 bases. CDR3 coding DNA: TGTGCCAGTAGAATTTCGCTTGGTAGCACTGAAGCTTTCTTT. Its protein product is CASRISLGSTEAFF.

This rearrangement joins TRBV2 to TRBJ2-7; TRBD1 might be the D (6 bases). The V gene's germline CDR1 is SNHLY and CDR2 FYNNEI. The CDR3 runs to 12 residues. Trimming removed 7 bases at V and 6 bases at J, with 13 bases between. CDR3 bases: TGTGCCAGCACGTGGGGGCCCAGCGAGCAGTACTTC. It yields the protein CASTWGPSEQYF.

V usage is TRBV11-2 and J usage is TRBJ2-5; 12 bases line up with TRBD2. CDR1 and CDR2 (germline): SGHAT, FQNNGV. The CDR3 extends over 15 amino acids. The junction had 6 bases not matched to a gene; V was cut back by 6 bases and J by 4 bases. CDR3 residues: CASSSTSGGTETQYF. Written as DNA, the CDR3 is TGTGCCAGCAGTTCGACTAGCGGGGGAACAGAGACCCAGTACTTC. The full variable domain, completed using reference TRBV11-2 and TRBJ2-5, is EAGVAQSPRYKIIEKRQSVAFWCNPISGHATLYWYQQILGQGPKLLIQFQNNGVVDDSQLPKDRFSAERLKGVDSTLKIQPAKLEDSAVYLCASSSTSGGTETQYFGPGTRLLVL.

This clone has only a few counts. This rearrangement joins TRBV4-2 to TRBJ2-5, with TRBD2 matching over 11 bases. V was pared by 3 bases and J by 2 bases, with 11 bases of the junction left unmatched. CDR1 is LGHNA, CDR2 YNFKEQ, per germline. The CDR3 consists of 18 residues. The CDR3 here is CASSHLPEGLAVQETQYF. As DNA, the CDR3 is TGTGCCAGCAGCCACCTCCCGGAGGGACTAGCGGTACAAGAGACCCAGTACTTC.